This T cell receptor beta chain was retrieved from a study of T cell clones after liver transplantation. About the research overall: Without induction therapy, subjects received standard immunosuppression until 12-24 months post-transplant.

Study-level results: A larger donor-reactive than third-party decline suggested partial antigen-specific deletion. The donor-reactive repertoire was only partly measurable in two subjects, lacking donor cells.

Profiling relied on immunoSEQ multiplex PCR, and the TCRdb table lists in-frame clones only, not all of them. The repertoire has tens of thousands of clones, approximately 80% of them found once; the top ten carry about 0.79%. About this clone itself: Antigen specificity is unknown.

The CDR3 is made up of 14 amino acids. Germline CDR1 SGHVS, CDR2 FQNEAQ. V shed 2 bases and J shed 2 bases, with 10 bases lying between them. Sorting of unstimulated PBMCs yielded separate CD3+CD4+ and CD3+CD8+ fractions. The source was CD4+ T cells from blood, collected 12 months after liver transplant. The receptor's source is a human patient who received a liver transplant. The graft donor may be the source of some T cells. The chain recombines TRBV7-8 with TRBJ2-7, with D possibly matching TRBD2 (6 bases). The chain's CDR3 is CASSLKGGPYEQYF. CDR3 nucleotide sequence: TGTGCCAGCAGCTTAAAGGGAGGTCCCTACGAGCAGTACTTC.